This TCR beta chain was sequenced for a study of shared clonotypes between healthy human individuals. Findings and limits, study-wide: Generation of non-shared clonotypes was less probable than generation of clonotypes shared by all four donors. Rarefaction indicated that sorted-subset sequencing remained incomplete although depth was large.

The V end was cut by 1 base, the J end by 7 bases, with 11 bases between. The length of the CDR3 is 14 residues. The V gene's germline CDR1 is SEHNR and CDR2 FQNEAQ (reference sequence). Assay runs were performed at deep level. Several immunoSEQ plates received, in even portions, the genomic DNA of each subset. The protocol was immunoSEQ multiplex PCR, while the TCRdb copy is restricted to in-frame clones and leaves out a portion. The sample holds millions of clones; roughly 92% are singletons and the top ten take 0.14%. This clone was seen a few times. What it binds is not known. The rearrangement links TRBV7-9 to TRBJ1-5; possible D gene TRBD1, 5 bases. The TCR originated in a man between 18 and 35 years old in good health. The sequenced sample was naive CD4+ T cells sorted from blood. Subset given: CD45RA+ positively selected. CDR3: CASSLGGAGQPQHF. CDR3 in DNA: TGTGCCAGCAGCTTAGGAGGGGCTGGGCAGCCCCAGCATTTT.